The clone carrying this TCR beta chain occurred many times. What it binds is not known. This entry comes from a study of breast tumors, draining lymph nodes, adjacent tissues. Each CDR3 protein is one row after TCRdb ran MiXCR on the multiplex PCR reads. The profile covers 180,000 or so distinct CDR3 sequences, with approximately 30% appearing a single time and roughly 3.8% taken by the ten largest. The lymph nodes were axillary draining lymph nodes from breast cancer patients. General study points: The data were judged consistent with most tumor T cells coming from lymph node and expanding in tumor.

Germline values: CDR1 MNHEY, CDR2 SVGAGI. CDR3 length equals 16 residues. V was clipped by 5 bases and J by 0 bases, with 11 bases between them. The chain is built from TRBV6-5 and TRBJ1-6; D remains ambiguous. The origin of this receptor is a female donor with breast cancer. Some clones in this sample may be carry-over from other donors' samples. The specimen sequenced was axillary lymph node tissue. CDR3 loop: CASSHAGSSYNSPLHF. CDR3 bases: TGTGCCAGCAGTCACGCCGGGAGCTCCTATAATTCACCCCTCCACTTT.